This TCR beta chain stems from a study of blood T cell repertoires in COVID-19. Study summary: Acute and convalescent COVID-19 samples came from the United States, Italy and Spain. PBMCs, B-cell-depleted T cells, or T cells provided the cDNA or gDNA that made up the material.

Original methodology: How many nucleated cells were present was estimated from reference gene primer amplification. The repertoire was sequenced with immunoSEQ multiplex PCR; TCRdb's copy has only in-frame clones and lacks some. V and J calls and clone size are copied from that table; D and trimming were computed from the DNA. Of around 59,000 clones in the sample, 80% to 90% were seen once. The CDR3 is 16 amino acids. Germline CDR1 reads SGHAT; CDR2 reads FQNNGV. The J segment lost 4 bases and the V segment lost 1 base, leaving 7 bases of the junction unmatched. This sequence originates from a man between 60 and 75 years old with acute or convalescent COVID-19. Sequencing was carried out using peripheral blood. V gene TRBV11-2 combines with J gene TRBJ2-7; 10 positions match TRBD1. The CDR3 nucleotides read TGTGCCAGCAGCTTAGGAAGGACAGGGGGGTTATACGAGCAGTACTTC. This translates into CASSLGRTGGLYEQYF.